The 9 T cell receptor beta chains below come from one sample, sequenced in a study of blood T cell repertoires in COVID-19. TCRdb keeps only in-frame clones here, not all; method: immunoSEQ multiplex PCR. The repertoire holds more than 90,000 clones, with more than 60% as singletons. The sequencing sample was made of peripheral blood. These receptors were taken from a man in his forties or fifties with acute or convalescent COVID-19.

This clone was seen just once. This chain joins TRBV6-4 and TRBJ1-1, with D unresolved. The CDR3 loop spans 9 amino acids. V dropped 11 bases and J dropped 8 bases, with 9 bases sitting between them. CDR1 is MRHNA, CDR2 SNTAGT, per germline. The CDR3 protein is CAVQLEAFF. The CDR3 nucleotides are TGTGCCGTCCAGTTAGAAGCTTTCTTT.

This clone was seen a handful of times. The chain combines TRBV6-5 with TRBJ1-6, with D perhaps matching TRBD1 (5 bases). This CDR3 region has 13 residues. The germline gives CDR1 MNHEY, CDR2 SVGAGI. Trimming cost V 9 bases and J 6 bases, with 12 bases left between them. The CDR3 nucleotides are TGTGCCAGTACCCGGACAACTAATTCACCCCTCCACTTT. Protein sequence: CASTRTTNSPLHF.

This clone was seen a few times. The chain recombines TRBV5-8 with TRBJ2-3; 8 nucleotides agree with TRBD2. Trimming took 0 bases from V and 8 from J; bases not matched to a gene: 11. Looked up from germline, CDR1 is SGHTS and CDR2 is YDEGEE. The CDR3 is 16 amino acids. The CDR3 sequence: CASSLDGGGPSRTQYF. CDR3 nucleotides: TGTGCCAGCAGCTTGGATGGCGGGGGGCCCTCCCGTACGCAGTATTTT.

The chain couples TRBV7-3 to TRBJ2-7; weak D call: TRBD1 (6 bases). Germline values: CDR1 SGHTA, CDR2 FQGTGA. Trimming removed 3 bases from V and 3 bases from J, with 15 bases in between. This CDR3 has 15 amino acids. For the CDR3, the DNA is TGTGCCAGCAGCTTTGGTCCGGGACACAACTACGAGCAGTACTTC. Translation gives CASSFGPGHNYEQYF.

The sample holds one count of this clone. The chain employs TRBV7-2 and TRBJ2-6, with TRBD2 matching over 9 bases. The CDR3 is 16 residues long. V trimming: 7 bases; J trimming: 4 bases; junction bases outside the gene matches: 8. The germline V gene has CDR1 SGHTA and CDR2 FQGNSA. CDR3 DNA sequence: TGTGCCAGCAACCCTAGCGGGGTGATCGGGGCCAACGTCCTGACTTTC. Translated, it gives CASNPSGVIGANVLTF.

This clone came up a few times. V gene TRBV19 combines with J gene TRBJ1-2; D may be TRBD1 (6 bases). The CDR3 sequence is 13 residues long. Germline CDR1 and CDR2: LNHDA and SQIVND (reference sequence). Trimming pared 2 bases from V and 8 bases from J, leaving 12 bases between. CDR3 residues: CASSINGGVGYTF. The CDR3, as DNA: TGTGCCAGTAGTATAAATGGGGGCGTGGGCTACACCTTC.

The V and J genes are TRBV5-1 and TRBJ1-1, with 8 bases that match TRBD1. Losses at the gene ends were 2 bases for V and 10 bases for J; bases not matched to a gene: 7. Germline V lookup: CDR1 SGHRS, CDR2 YFSETQ. The CDR3 contains 13 residues. CDR3 protein: CASSFGQGSGAFF. The CDR3 coding sequence is TGCGCCAGCAGCTTCGGACAGGGATCAGGAGCTTTCTTT.

J is TRBJ2-3 and V is TRBV19; the D gene is possibly TRBD2 (6 bases). This CDR3 spans 14 amino acids. Germline lookup yields CDR1 LNHDA and CDR2 SQIVND (reference sequence). With 1 base removed from V and 2 bases from J, the gap between germline ends came to 7 bases. The CDR3 spells CASSIAGVTDTQYF. CDR3 sequence (DNA): TGTGCCAGTAGTATAGCGGGGGTCACAGATACGCAGTATTTT.

This rearrangement joins TRBV13 to TRBJ2-7; 7 positions agree with TRBD1. Per germline, CDR1 PRHDT and CDR2 FYEKMQ (reference sequence). The CDR3 length is 13 residues. Trimming took 6 bases from V and 5 from J; bases not matched to a gene: 7. This chain's CDR3 is CASSPGGGNEQYF. Here the CDR3 DNA reads TGTGCCAGCAGTCCAGGGGGTGGGAACGAGCAGTACTTC.